Listed below are T cell receptor beta chains from one sample, sequenced in a study of cytomegalovirus exposure and HLA in healthy donors. TCRdb keeps only in-frame clones here, not all; method: immunoSEQ multiplex PCR. The sample consists of about 84,000 clones, approximately 91% of them appearing once. The material sequenced was PBMCs. These receptors all stem from a man aged 25 to 40 in good health and CMV-seronegative. The CDR3 runs from the conserved cysteine through the conserved F or W. Each record gives: D gene, V gene, J gene, clone size, CDR3 DNA, CDR3 protein. A D gene is named only where the DNA matches it firmly. The listing skips clone size in some rows; elsewhere it reads once, few, many or a size class.

>-|TRBV6-6|TRBJ2-5|-
TGTGCCAGCAGTTACTCGATTCGGGAACCCCAAGAGACCCAGTACTTC
CASSYSIREPQETQYF
>-|TRBV15|TRBJ2-7|once
TGTGCCACCAGCCAGGGTATGGGAACGGGCCCCTACGAGCAGTACTTC
CATSQGMGTGPYEQYF
>TRBD1|TRBV5-1|TRBJ1-2|-
TGCGCCAGCAGCCCGGGGACAGGGAATGGCTACACCTTC
CASSPGTGNGYTF
>-|TRBV6-5|TRBJ2-7|-
TGTGCCAGCACCCAGGACCTCAACACGGGGGAGCAGTACTTC
CASTQDLNTGEQYF
>TRBD1|TRBV27|TRBJ1-5|-
TGTGCCAGCAGCCCGATCGGACAGGGAGGTCAGCCCCAGCATTTT
CASSPIGQGGQPQHF
>-|TRBV27|TRBJ1-1|-
TGTGCCAGCTACCCATTACAGCTAAACACTGAAGCTTTCTTT
CASYPLQLNTEAFF
>TRBD1|TRBV19|TRBJ2-3|-
TGTGCCACGGGACAGGGAGTTGGTACAGATACGCAGTATTTT
CATGQGVGTDTQYF
>TRBD1|TRBV19|TRBJ1-2|-
TGTGCCAGTAGTATCGGGACAGGGTGGTCCATCGGCTACACCTTC
CASSIGTGWSIGYTF
>-|TRBV9|TRBJ2-1|-
TGTGCCAGCAGCGTATCGGGGTACTCCTACAATGAGCAGTTCTTC
CASSVSGYSYNEQFF
>-|TRBV29-1|TRBJ1-4|-
TGCAGCGTTGACCGCCTCGTCGGGGGGCGTGAAAAACTGTTTTTT
CSVDRLVGGREKLFF
>-|TRBV5-8|TRBJ1-5|-
TGTGCCAGCAGTACAAGGTCCGAGGGGCCCCAGCATTTT
CASSTRSEGPQHF
>-|TRBV19|TRBJ2-7|-
TGTGCCAGTAGTGAACAGGGTCAAAGCTCCTACGAGCAGTACTTC
CASSEQGQSSYEQYF
>-|TRBV6-4|TRBJ2-1|-
TGTGCCAGCAGTGAAGATTCAGGGGTCAATGAGCAGTTCTTC
CASSEDSGVNEQFF
>TRBD1|TRBV4-1|TRBJ1-6|-
TGCGCCAGCAGCCAAGTTCAGACCGGGACAGGGGGATCCTATAATTCACCCCTCCACTTT
CASSQVQTGTGGSYNSPLHF
>-|TRBV5-1|TRBJ2-1|-
TGCGCCAGCAGCATAGGGGTCAATAACAATGAGCAGTTCTTC
CASSIGVNNNEQFF
>-|TRBV27|TRBJ1-3|-
TGTGCCAGCAGTTTAGGGACAACTGGAAACACCATATATTTT
CASSLGTTGNTIYF
>TRBD2|TRBV2|TRBJ2-7|-
TGTGCCAGCAGACTAGCGGGAGGGCCTTCAATCAGTACCGACGAGCAGTACTTC
CASRLAGGPSISTDEQYF
>-|TRBV6-6|TRBJ1-1|-
TGTGCCAGCAGTTATACCGGGGGACCGAACACTGAAGCTTTCTTT
CASSYTGGPNTEAFF
>TRBD1|TRBV18|TRBJ2-7|few
TGTGCCAGCTCGCCTCGACAGGGGGCCTACGAGCAGTACTTC
CASSPRQGAYEQYF
>TRBD1|TRBV5-1|TRBJ1-1|few
TGCGCCAGCAGCCCTCGGACAGGAGGTGAAGCTTTCTTT
CASSPRTGGEAFF
>-|TRBV18|TRBJ1-4|-
TGTGCCAGCTCACCGACAGGCGGAACTAATGAAAAACTGTTTTTT
CASSPTGGTNEKLFF
>-|TRBV18|TRBJ1-4|-
TGTGCCAGCTCATCACAATTTACTGTAGGGGGTGAAAAACTGTTTTTT
CASSSQFTVGGEKLFF
>-|TRBV11-2|TRBJ2-7|-
TGTGCCAGCAGGAGGACAGTCGGGGCCTCCTACGAGCAGTACTTC
CASRRTVGASYEQYF
>-|TRBV6-6|TRBJ2-7|-
TGTGCCAGCAGTCCCGGGGCCTACGAGCAGTACTTC
CASSPGAYEQYF
>TRBD1|TRBV27|TRBJ2-7|-
TGTGCCAGCAGTCGCTCCGGGACAGGGGTTCCCTACGAGCAGTACTTC
CASSRSGTGVPYEQYF
>-|TRBV6-5|TRBJ2-3|-
TGTGCCAGCAGCCGGACAAGAGATACGCAGTATTTT
CASSRTRDTQYF
>-|TRBV2|TRBJ2-3|-
TGTGCCAGCAGTGACAGGGGTTTCGGAGATACGCAGTATTTT
CASSDRGFGDTQYF
>-|TRBV6-1|TRBJ2-5|-
TGTGCCAGCAGCACCTCAGTCGGCGGGCAAGAGACCCAGTACTTC
CASSTSVGGQETQYF
>TRBD2|TRBV29-1|TRBJ2-1|-
TGCAGCGTTGAACTCGGGGGGATCTACAATGAGCAGTTCTTC
CSVELGGIYNEQFF
>TRBD1|TRBV9|TRBJ1-2|-
TGTGCCAGCAGCGGCGGGACAGGCTTGATTGGCTACACCTTC
CASSGGTGLIGYTF
>TRBD1|TRBV28|TRBJ1-2|-
TGTGCCAGCAGTTTAGGGGGACAGGGAATGTATGGCTACACCTTC
CASSLGGQGMYGYTF
>-|TRBV11-1|TRBJ2-7|once
TGTGCCAGCAGCCTCGACAGAACCTACGAGCAGTACTTC
CASSLDRTYEQYF
>-|TRBV21-1|TRBJ2-3|-
TGTGCCAGCAGCAAAGGGTCCGGGGGTGGAACAGATACGCAGTATTTT
CASSKGSGGGTDTQYF
>-|TRBV5-1|TRBJ1-4|once
TGCGCCAGCAGCTTGCGGTCGGAGGGTGAAAAACTGTTTTTT
CASSLRSEGEKLFF
>-|TRBV19|TRBJ1-3|-
TGTGCCAGTAGTATTTCTCGGGGGAACACCATATATTTT
CASSISRGNTIYF
>-|TRBV28|TRBJ2-5|-
TGTGCCAGCAGTTCTGGGGGCTTAGCCGCGGAGACCCAGTACTTC
CASSSGGLAAETQYF
>-|TRBV5-1|TRBJ2-5|-
TGCGCCAGCAGCCGCGACACACAAGAGACCCAGTACTTC
CASSRDTQETQYF
>-|TRBV7-2|TRBJ2-1|few
TGTGCCAGCAGCCGGGACTACAATGAGCAGTTCTTC
CASSRDYNEQFF